Presented here are 30 T cell receptor beta chains from one specimen sequenced in a study of CD8+ T cells in alopecia areata. Specified treatment: oral pan-JAK inhibitor, 5-10 mg twice daily. Extraction and reverse transcription of RNA yielded cDNA as the sequencing template. Sequenced by immunoSEQ multiplex PCR; TCRdb stores in-frame clones only, minus some. Of 190,000 or so clones listed, roughly 61% are singletons. This specimen consisted of CD8+ T cells sorted from blood, obtained at week 24, from a patient treated with tofacitinib. The receptors derive from a human donor with alopecia areata.

In the case of this clone: The same CDR3 also results from other DNA sequences found in this sample. This chain uses TRBV29-1 with TRBJ1-2; D is possibly TRBD1 (5 bases). The germline gives CDR1 SQVTM, CDR2 ANQGSEA. CDR3 size: 17 residues. V lost 0 bases and J 3 bases, leaving 20 bases between the germline ends. Here the CDR3 DNA reads TGCAGCGTTGAAGACAACGGCCACAGGTACCCTTACTATGGCTACACCTTC. Amino acid sequence: CSVEDNGHRYPYYGYTF.

The V call is TRBV27, the J call TRBJ2-3; 7 bases are shared with TRBD1. V trimming: 5 bases; J trimming: 5 bases; junction bases outside the gene matches: 4. Germline CDR1 reads MNHEY; CDR2 reads SMNVEV (reference sequence). There are 13 residues in the CDR3. CDR3 nucleotides: TGTGCCAGCAGTCCTTACAGGGGAGATACGCAGTATTTT. Protein product: CASSPYRGDTQYF.

The chain is built from TRBV15 and TRBJ1-2; D ambiguous. Per the germline V gene, CDR1 is LNHNV and CDR2 is YYDKDF (reference sequence). Trimming pared 4 bases from V and 6 bases from J, leaving 9 bases between. This CDR3 spans 12 amino acids. The CDR3, as DNA: TGTGCCACCAGCACCCTTCCGGATGGCTACACCTTC. Amino acids: CATSTLPDGYTF.

This sequence joins TRBV4-2 and TRBJ1-5, with D possibly TRBD1 on 6 matching bases. Germline V gives CDR1 LGHNA, CDR2 YNFKEQ. The length of the CDR3 is 14 residues. V was trimmed by 5 bases and J by 4 bases, leaving 12 bases between them. For the CDR3, the DNA is TGTGCCAGCAGCAAATCGGACAGTAATCAGCCCCAGCATTTT. Translating gives CASSKSDSNQPQHF.

The gene calls are TRBV4-2 and TRBJ2-5, with 11 nucleotides matching TRBD2. This CDR3 region has 14 residues. In germline, CDR1 is LGHNA, CDR2 YNFKEQ. Losses at the gene ends were 2 bases for V and 5 bases for J; bases not matched to a gene: 1. The CDR3: CASSQLAGGETQYF. Here the CDR3 DNA reads TGTGCCAGCAGCCAACTAGCGGGGGGTGAGACCCAGTACTTC.

Turning to this clone: Compared with germline, one end of the junction differs, possibly owing to a read error. The CDR3 reads CASSIGTPLEAFF. The CDR3 DNA reads TGTGCCAGCAGTATCGGGACGCCGCTGGAAGCCTTCTTT. This rearrangement joins TRBV2 to TRBJ1-1, with D perhaps TRBD1 (5 bases). The CDR3 length is 13 residues. Germline CDR1 is SNHLY and CDR2 is FYNNEI.

V and J are TRBV5-1 and TRBJ1-1; TRBD1 agrees at 7 bases. Germline assignment: CDR1 SGHRS and CDR2 YFSETQ. The ends lost 5 bases at V and 3 bases at J; junction bases unmatched: 4. This CDR3 contains 13 residues. The CDR3 is CASSFTGDTEAFF. CDR3 DNA sequence: TGCGCCAGCAGTTTTACAGGGGACACTGAAGCTTTCTTT. The full variable domain, with the rest looked up from reference TRBV5-1 and TRBJ1-1, is KAGVTQTPRYLIKTRGQQVTLSCSPISGHRSVSWYQQTPGQGLQFLFEYFSETQRNKGNFPGRFSGRQFSNSRSEMNVSTLELGDSALYLCASSFTGDTEAFFGQGTRLTVV.

This clone has only a few counts. The chain couples TRBV5-1 to TRBJ2-7; D not resolved. V lost 1 base and J 6 bases, leaving 8 bases between the germline ends. CDR3 length equals 12 residues. Germline loops: CDR1 SGHRS, CDR2 YFSETQ. The DNA for the CDR3 is TGCGCCAGCAGCTTGAGACTCGGCGAGCAGTACTTC. Translation gives CASSLRLGEQYF.

The J gene is TRBJ2-7, the V gene TRBV29-1; perhaps TRBD1 as D (6 bases). The CDR3 consists of 16 residues. The V and J ends lost 3 bases and 0 bases respectively, with 18 bases between them. Looked up from germline, CDR1 is SQVTM and CDR2 is ANQGSEA. The CDR3 spells CSVEVSDRKSSYEQYF. The DNA for the CDR3 is TGCAGCGTTGAGGTCTCGGACAGAAAGAGCTCCTACGAGCAGTACTTC.

This clone was found a few times. The genes are TRBV5-5 and TRBJ2-4; tentative D call: TRBD2 (5 bases). Germline V gene lookup returns CDR1 SGHKS and CDR2 YYEKEE (reference sequence). Trimming stripped 6 bases from V and 3 bases from J, with 13 bases between. The CDR3 consists of 14 residues. DNA for the CDR3: TGTGCCAGCATCCCCGGGGTTAGCAAAAACATTCAGTACTTC. It encodes CASIPGVSKNIQYF.

The J gene is TRBJ1-2, the V gene TRBV13; D unclear. Per the germline V gene, CDR1 is PRHDT and CDR2 is FYEKMQ (reference sequence). The CDR3 contains 14 residues. V was trimmed by 1 base and J by 0 bases, leaving 6 bases between them. This chain's CDR3 is CASSLARTNYGYTF. The CDR3 DNA is TGTGCCAGCAGCTTAGCTCGCACTAACTATGGCTACACCTTC.

This clone was detected only a few times. The genes are TRBV2 and TRBJ1-2; 9 bases fit TRBD1. The germline V gene has CDR1 SNHLY and CDR2 FYNNEI. CDR3 length: 13 residues. V trimming: 8 bases; J trimming: 4 bases; junction bases outside the gene matches: 5. CDR3: CASPGTGIYGYTF. The CDR3 bases are TGTGCCAGCCCCGGGACAGGGATCTATGGCTACACCTTC.

This clone showed up just a few times. CDR3: CASSLGEGAGNEQFF. The CDR3 DNA is TGTGCCAGCAGCCTCGGAGAGGGGGCGGGGAATGAGCAGTTCTTC. The chain couples TRBV5-5 to TRBJ2-1; D is perhaps TRBD1 (7 bases). The germline V gene has CDR1 SGHKS and CDR2 YYEKEE (reference sequence). The germline V and J ends were trimmed by 4 bases and 7 bases, with 18 bases remaining between them. The CDR3 sequence is 15 residues long.

The chain has TRBV29-1 and TRBJ2-7, with 12 bases that match TRBD2. With 6 bases clipped from V and 4 bases from J, the junction kept 10 bases outside the gene matches. The germline gives CDR1 SQVTM, CDR2 ANQGSEA. This CDR3 spans 15 amino acids. In DNA form, the CDR3 reads TGCAGCGTGGACAAGACTAGCGGGGGAACTTACGAGCAGTACTTC. It specifies CSVDKTSGGTYEQYF.

This clone was seen once. The chain employs TRBV15 and TRBJ1-6; 10 nucleotides line up with TRBD1. The CDR3 is made up of 15 amino acids. Germline V gives CDR1 LNHNV, CDR2 YYDKDF (reference sequence). With V trimmed by 2 bases and J by 7 bases, 2 bases remained unmatched. The CDR3 coding sequence is TGTGCCACCAGCAGACGGGGACAGGGGAATTCACCCCTCCACTTT. Translated: CATSRRGQGNSPLHF.

This clone was seen a handful of times. Other DNA sequences in this specimen translate into the identical CDR3. This sequence joins TRBV27 and TRBJ2-7; either TRBD1 or TRBD2 may fit D (5 bases each). Germline V CDR1 and CDR2: MNHEY, SMNVEV (reference sequence). Trimming pared 6 bases from V and 6 bases from J, leaving 12 bases between. This CDR3 comprises 12 residues. The chain's CDR3 is CASSFSGSEQYF. The DNA for the CDR3 is TGTGCCAGCAGCTTTTCAGGGAGCGAGCAGTACTTC.

The count of this clone is one. This chain uses TRBV11-2 with TRBJ2-6, with D unresolved. The CDR3 loop spans 17 amino acids. The germline CDR1 and CDR2 sequences are SGHAT and FQNNGV. Trimming took off 3 bases at V and 2 bases at J, with 14 bases between the two ends. CDR3 region: CASSFLARTPGANVLTF. As DNA, the CDR3 is TGTGCCAGCAGCTTCTTGGCCAGAACCCCTGGGGCCAACGTCCTGACTTTC.

The chain employs TRBV5-6 and TRBJ2-2; the D gene could be TRBD1 or TRBD2 (5 bases each). V was clipped by 0 bases and J by 7 bases, with 13 bases between them. The CDR3 runs to 15 residues. CDR1 is SGHDT and CDR2 is YYEEEE in the germline V gene. CDR3 nucleotides: TGTGCCAGCAGCTTGGGGCAGGGACCCCACGGGGAGCTGTTTTTT. This codes for CASSLGQGPHGELFF.

The chain employs TRBV15 and TRBJ2-3, with TRBD2 identical over 15 bases. The CDR3 loop spans 16 amino acids. Germline CDR1 LNHNV, CDR2 YYDKDF (reference sequence). With 5 bases clipped from V and 5 bases from J, the junction kept 5 bases outside the gene matches. The CDR3 loop reads CATSSRTSGGVDTQYF. The CDR3 region has the DNA TGTGCCACCAGCTCCCGGACTAGCGGGGGGGTAGATACGCAGTATTTT.

V and J are TRBV15 and TRBJ2-6; D is unclear. V lost 4 bases to trimming and J lost 3 bases, with 10 bases between them. This CDR3 contains 15 residues. Germline assignment: CDR1 LNHNV and CDR2 YYDKDF (reference sequence). For the CDR3, the DNA is TGTGCCACCAGCACCCCGGCCGTTGGGGCCAACGTCCTGACTTTC. Its protein product is CATSTPAVGANVLTF.

CDR3 amino acids: CASSPLRADPYEQYF. The CDR3 DNA sequence: TGTGCCAGCAGCCCCCTCAGGGCGGACCCCTACGAGCAGTACTTC. The V and J genes are TRBV27 and TRBJ2-7; the D gene is possibly TRBD1 (5 bases). The CDR3 runs to 15 residues. Trimming pared 6 bases from V and 2 bases from J, leaving 17 bases between. Germline V CDR1 and CDR2: MNHEY, SMNVEV (reference sequence).

The V gene is TRBV27, the J gene TRBJ1-5; a weak D match, TRBD1 (6 bases). With 8 bases removed from V and 3 bases from J, the gap between germline ends came to 14 bases. Germline V CDR1 and CDR2: MNHEY, SMNVEV (reference sequence). The CDR3 contains 14 residues. DNA for the CDR3: TGTGCCAGCGGACCGGACAGCCCCAATCAGCCCCAGCATTTT. Translating it yields CASGPDSPNQPQHF.

J is TRBJ2-2 and V is TRBV27, with D possibly TRBD2 on 6 matching bases. V lost 5 bases to trimming and J lost 6 bases, with 7 bases between them. The CDR3 length is 12 residues. Germline V gene data show CDR1 as MNHEY and CDR2 as SMNVEV (reference sequence). The CDR3 here is CASSRGSGELFF. CDR3 bases: TGTGCCAGCAGTCGGGGGTCCGGGGAGCTGTTTTTT.

V gene TRBV4-1 combines with J gene TRBJ2-7; D is perhaps TRBD1 (6 bases). Germline V CDR1 and CDR2: MGHRA, YSYEKL. The CDR3 length is 15 residues. V lost 5 bases, J lost 2 bases, and 16 bases lay in between. In nucleotides, the CDR3 is TGCGCCAGCAGCGAAGTGCCCGGGACAACCTACGAGCAGTACTTC. Its translation: CASSEVPGTTYEQYF.

The V gene is TRBV5-1, the J gene TRBJ2-3, with TRBD2 as a possible D gene (5 bases). V was pared by 4 bases and J by 5 bases, with 5 bases between. There are 11 residues in the CDR3. CDR1 is SGHRS, CDR2 YFSETQ, per germline. CDR3 in DNA: TGCGCCAGCAGCCGGGAAGATACGCAGTATTTT. Translated: CASSREDTQYF. Combining the CDR3 with reference TRBV5-1 and TRBJ2-3 gives the whole variable domain KAGVTQTPRYLIKTRGQQVTLSCSPISGHRSVSWYQQTPGQGLQFLFEYFSETQRNKGNFPGRFSGRQFSNSRSEMNVSTLELGDSALYLCASSREDTQYFGPGTRLTVL.

This clone was seen a few times. The chain recombines TRBV2 with TRBJ2-7; D might be TRBD1 (6 bases). Germline V CDR1 and CDR2: SNHLY, FYNNEI. The CDR3 consists of 12 residues. V was shortened by 3 bases and J by 4 bases, with 7 bases between the two germline ends. CDR3 region: CASSDRGYEQYF. As DNA, the CDR3 is TGTGCCAGCAGTGACAGGGGTTACGAGCAGTACTTC.

This chain connects TRBV2 to TRBJ1-6; 9 nucleotides line up with TRBD1. Germline V CDR1 and CDR2: SNHLY, FYNNEI. This CDR3 contains 15 residues. The junction had 5 bases not matched to a gene; V was cut back by 1 base and J by 10 bases. The CDR3 protein is CASSEDGTGKSPLHF. The CDR3 DNA follows: TGTGCCAGCAGTGAAGATGGGACAGGGAAGTCACCCCTCCACTTT.

The CDR3: CATSRDGGMNTEAFF. The CDR3 nucleotides read TGTGCCACCAGCAGAGATGGCGGAATGAACACTGAAGCTTTCTTT. The rearrangement links TRBV15 to TRBJ1-1; D remains unclear. The CDR3 sequence is 15 residues long. V was shortened by 0 bases and J by 0 bases, with 8 bases between the two germline ends. Looked up from germline, CDR1 is LNHNV and CDR2 is YYDKDF (reference sequence).

This chain links TRBV30 with TRBJ2-1; the match to TRBD2 covers 9 bases. After removal of 3 bases from V and 6 bases from J, the junction contained 12 bases not matched to a gene. Per germline, CDR1 GTSNPN and CDR2 SVGIG (reference sequence). CDR3 size: 16 residues. The CDR3 spells CAWSAQAGGPLNEQFF. CDR3 nucleotide sequence: TGTGCCTGGAGCGCCCAGGCGGGGGGGCCTCTCAATGAGCAGTTCTTC.

This clone occurred a few times. The chain uses TRBV29-1 and TRBJ2-2; weak D call: TRBD1 (6 bases). With 3 bases removed from V and 6 bases from J, the gap between germline ends came to 14 bases. The CDR3 covers 14 residues. CDR1 is SQVTM, CDR2 ANQGSEA, per germline. DNA for the CDR3: TGCAGCGTTGACCTCGGAACAGGGTCCGGGGAGCTGTTTTTT. Its translation is CSVDLGTGSGELFF.